This T cell receptor beta chain emerged from a study of T-cell reconstitution after alpha-beta-depleted transplantation in children. Notes on the study in general: There were some patients whose high TCRbeta diversity at day 60 came from surviving recipient T cells and thymic progenitors. Diversity and T-cell counts at one year after transplant derived mostly from new T cells. Several hundred graft clones that had expanded were reportedly the source of alpha-beta T cells about two months after transplant.

Comment on this clonotype: What it recognizes is unknown.

The CDR3 runs 17 residues. Deletions cut 6 bases from V and 0 bases from J, with 15 bases between. Using unique molecular identifiers, the investigators prepared the TCRbeta library. Using its own MiXCR run on the PCR reads, TCRdb lists one record per CDR3 protein. The sample shows around 580,000 distinct CDR3 sequences, 23% of them seen only once. The sequence came from a boy younger than two who had a stem cell transplant for acute myeloid leukemia, so the T cells may come from the graft donor. Specimen: PBMCs, mostly from graft donor cells, collected 360 days after TCRalphabeta/CD19-depleted stem cell transplant. This rearrangement joins TRBV12-3 or TRBV12-4 to TRBJ2-6; TRBD1 is a possible D gene (7 bases). In DNA, the CDR3 is TGTGCCAGCAGCGGGGGACAGATCAGCTCTGGGGCCAACGTCCTGACTTTC. Translation gives CASSGGQISSGANVLTF.